The 27 T cell receptor beta chains below were found in one sample sequenced in a study of OX40 agonist ivuxolimab in advanced cancers. Method: immunoSEQ multiplex PCR; TCRdb's copy keeps in-frame clones and lacks some. Counted here are 70,000 to 100,000 clones, 80% to 85% occurring once; the ten biggest clones make up about 1.1%. The sample was CD4+ or CD8+ T cells sorted from blood, taken in a trial of the OX40 agonist ivuxolimab. The receptors were gathered from an adult with an advanced solid tumor such as melanoma, head and neck, liver or kidney cancer.

This clone was recorded once. This chain joins TRBV5-5 and TRBJ1-3; TRBD1 aligns across 8 bases. V dropped 3 bases and J dropped 9; count of bases not matched to a gene: 11. The germline CDR1 and CDR2 sequences are SGHKS and YYEKEE (reference sequence). The CDR3 loop spans 15 amino acids. The DNA of the CDR3 is TGTGCCAGCAGCTGGGACAGGCCAAGGTTGGGCACCATATATTTT. The encoded protein is CASSWDRPRLGTIYF.

V gene TRBV7-8 combines with J gene TRBJ2-3, with D possibly TRBD1 on 6 matching bases. This CDR3 spans 16 amino acids. CDR1 is SGHVS and CDR2 is FQNEAQ in the germline V gene. The V end lost 5 bases, the J end lost 3 bases, and 18 bases lay between the germline ends. The CDR3 sequence: CASSPGVGRVTDTQYF. CDR3 nucleotide sequence: TGTGCCAGCAGCCCAGGGGTGGGTAGAGTTACAGATACGCAGTATTTT. Complete variable domain (other parts from reference TRBV7-8 and TRBJ2-3): GAGVSQSPRYKVAKRGQDVALRCDPISGHVSLFWYQQALGQGPEFLTYFQNEAQLDKSGLPSDRFFAERPEGSVSTLKIQRTQQEDSAVYLCASSPGVGRVTDTQYFGPGTRLTVL.

J is TRBJ2-1 and V is TRBV4-2; D not resolved. The CDR3 consists of 16 residues. V was pared by 0 bases and J by 4 bases, with 13 bases between. Germline lookup yields CDR1 LGHNA and CDR2 YNFKEQ. The CDR3 loop reads CASSQEAQLGYNEQFF. CDR3 nucleotides: TGTGCCAGCAGCCAAGAGGCCCAGCTGGGTTACAATGAGCAGTTCTTC.

The chain combines TRBV11-1 with TRBJ2-5; TRBD1 matches at 9 bases. Germline CDR1 reads SGHAT; CDR2 reads FQDESV (reference sequence). The trim removed 3 bases at V and 1 base at J, leaving 3 bases unmatched. The length of the CDR3 is 15 residues. CDR3 residues: CASSFAGQGQETQYF. Here the CDR3 DNA reads TGTGCCAGCAGCTTTGCGGGACAGGGCCAAGAGACCCAGTACTTC.

This clone has only one observation. J is TRBJ2-2 and V is TRBV5-1, with 9 bases lining up with TRBD2. Germline loops: CDR1 SGHRS, CDR2 YFSETQ. This CDR3 spans 15 amino acids. The V gene end was trimmed by 4 bases and the J gene end by 2 bases; junction bases not matched to a gene: 3. CDR3 sequence: CASSRAGGNTGELFF. CDR3 DNA sequence: TGCGCCAGCAGCCGAGCGGGGGGCAACACCGGGGAGCTGTTTTTT.

The rearrangement uses TRBV30 and TRBJ2-4, with D possibly matching TRBD1 (6 bases). Trimming took 0 bases from V and 6 from J, leaving 6 bases between them. The CDR3 is 12 residues long. Germline V gene data show CDR1 as GTSNPN and CDR2 as SVGIG (reference sequence). CDR3 in amino acids: CAWSVQGNIQYF. The CDR3 nucleotides read TGTGCCTGGAGTGTACAGGGAAACATTCAGTACTTC.

The chain employs TRBV2 and TRBJ1-6, with 8 bases lining up with TRBD1. Germline V lookup: CDR1 SNHLY, CDR2 FYNNEI. The CDR3 is 15 amino acids. After removal of 3 bases from V and 9 bases from J, the junction contained 7 bases not matched to a gene. The CDR3 coding sequence is TGTGCCAGCAGTGAGGACAGGGTGAGAATTTCACCCCTCCACTTT. Translation gives CASSEDRVRISPLHF.

The CDR3 region has the DNA TGCGCCAGCAGCAAAGCCGGACAGAACACCGGGGAGCTGTTTTTT. Its protein product is CASSKAGQNTGELFF. The rearrangement uses TRBV4-3 and TRBJ2-2; D is possibly TRBD1 (5 bases). This CDR3 contains 15 residues. V was shortened by 5 bases and J by 1 base, with 11 bases between the two germline ends. Germline V gives CDR1 LGHNA, CDR2 YSLEER.

J is TRBJ2-7 and V is TRBV11-2; TRBD1 agrees at 8 bases. The CDR3 totals 14 residues. In germline, CDR1 is SGHAT, CDR2 FQNNGV. After removal of 3 bases from V and 6 bases from J, the junction contained 7 bases not matched to a gene. CDR3 coding DNA: TGTGCCAGCAGCTTTATAGACAGGGGCTCCGAGCAGTACGTC. Its translation: CASSFIDRGSEQYV.

The rearrangement links TRBV5-4 to TRBJ1-2, with D possibly TRBD1 on 5 matching bases. Germline CDR1 reads SGHNT; CDR2 reads YYREEE (reference sequence). There are 15 residues in the CDR3. V lost 2 bases, J lost 8 bases, and 19 bases lay in between. The CDR3 protein is CASSFSGGGLRGYTF. The CDR3 bases are TGTGCCAGCAGCTTTAGCGGGGGTGGGTTACGCGGCTACACCTTC.

V gene TRBV6-1 combines with J gene TRBJ2-7; 7 bases match TRBD1. This CDR3 comprises 15 residues. V was pared by 7 bases and J by 2 bases, with 11 bases of the junction left unmatched. Germline-derived CDR1 and CDR2 are MNHNS and SASEGT. The CDR3 region is CASKIGRGSAYEQYF. For the CDR3, the DNA is TGTGCCAGCAAGATTGGCAGGGGGTCCGCCTACGAGCAGTACTTC.

The chain uses TRBV9 and TRBJ1-1; D might be TRBD1 (6 bases). The germline gives CDR1 SGDLS, CDR2 YYNGEE. V lost 4 bases and J 4 bases, leaving 14 bases between the germline ends. This CDR3 contains 14 residues. The CDR3 nucleotides are TGTGCCAGCAGCTTTCGAGGGGGGACCACTGAAGCTTTCTTT. It translates to CASSFRGGTTEAFF.

The rearrangement uses TRBV27 and TRBJ1-5, with 8 bases that match TRBD1. This CDR3 spans 15 amino acids. The germline V gene has CDR1 MNHEY and CDR2 SMNVEV (reference sequence). After removal of 6 bases from V and 4 bases from J, the junction contained 8 bases not matched to a gene. CDR3 bases: TGTGCCAGCAGCCGGGGGGGACAGGCGAATCAGCCCCAGCATTTT. Protein product: CASSRGGQANQPQHF.

Concerning this clone itself: Within the sample, other DNA sequences also encode this same CDR3. The chain is built from TRBV5-1 and TRBJ2-5, with TRBD1 matching 8 bases. Germline V lookup: CDR1 SGHRS, CDR2 YFSETQ. CDR3 length: 13 residues. V lost 3 bases to trimming and J lost 5 bases; unmatched junction nucleotides: 3. CDR3 DNA sequence: TGCGCCAGCAGCTCCAGGGGGCGTGAGACCCAGTACTTC. This translates into CASSSRGRETQYF.

The chain has TRBV5-5 and TRBJ2-5; possible D gene TRBD2, 6 bases. The CDR3 runs 13 residues. Trimming cost V 1 base and J 4 bases, with 8 bases left between them. Germline CDR1 SGHKS, CDR2 YYEKEE (reference sequence). CDR3 amino acids: CASSLQGGETQYF. In DNA form, the CDR3 reads TGTGCCAGCAGCTTGCAGGGAGGAGAGACCCAGTACTTC.

CDR3: CASSYQGSTNEKLFF. The CDR3 DNA reads as TGTGCCAGCAGTTACCAGGGGTCAACTAATGAAAAACTGTTTTTT. J is TRBJ1-4 and V is TRBV27; a possible D gene is TRBD1 (6 bases). The length of the CDR3 is 15 residues. Trimming removed 4 bases at V and 0 bases at J, with 9 bases between. Germline-derived CDR1 and CDR2 are MNHEY and SMNVEV (reference sequence). Filled out from reference TRBV27 and TRBJ1-4, the complete variable domain reads EAQVTQNPRYLITVTGKKLTVTCSQNMNHEYMSWYRQDPGLGLRQIYYSMNVEVTDKGDVPEGYKVSRKEKRNFPLILESPSPNQTSLYFCASSYQGSTNEKLFFGSGTQLSVL.

V and J are TRBV7-2 and TRBJ2-5, with D unclear. Germline V lookup: CDR1 SGHTA, CDR2 FQGNSA. V was clipped by 1 base and J by 2 bases, with 11 bases between them. The CDR3 sequence is 15 residues long. This CDR3 reads CASSLDGQKQETQYF. In DNA, the CDR3 is TGTGCCAGCAGCTTAGACGGGCAGAAGCAAGAGACCCAGTACTTC.

The rearrangement uses TRBV19 and TRBJ1-2; perhaps TRBD1 as D (5 bases). The CDR3 sequence is 14 residues long. V dropped 6 bases and J dropped 2 bases, with 13 bases sitting between them. Germline lookup yields CDR1 LNHDA and CDR2 SQIVND (reference sequence). CDR3 coding DNA: TGTGCCAGTAGATCCGGGACGGTCAACTATGGCTACACCTTC. This translates into CASRSGTVNYGYTF.

CDR3 amino acids: CAWSVLRDDGYTF. In nucleotides, the CDR3 is TGTGCCTGGAGTGTCCTGCGGGACGATGGCTACACCTTC. This sequence joins TRBV30 and TRBJ1-2, with D perhaps TRBD1 (5 bases). Germline CDR1 GTSNPN, CDR2 SVGIG (reference sequence). V lost 0 bases to trimming and J lost 6 bases, with 11 bases between them. The length of the CDR3 is 13 residues.

The rearrangement uses TRBV5-4 and TRBJ1-1; 8 nucleotides agree with TRBD1. The CDR3 length is 16 residues. V shed 4 bases, J shed 9 bases, and the junction held 17 bases outside the gene matches. Per germline, CDR1 SGHNT and CDR2 YYREEE (reference sequence). This CDR3 is CASSPGDRLLGRKAFF. Here the CDR3 DNA reads TGTGCCAGCAGCCCCGGGGACAGGCTACTCGGGAGGAAAGCTTTCTTT.

The chain is built from TRBV29-1 and TRBJ1-2; weak D call: TRBD1 (5 bases). V lost 7 bases to trimming and J lost 1 base, with 13 bases between them. The germline V gene encodes CDR1 SQVTM and CDR2 ANQGSEA. This CDR3 has 13 amino acids. CDR3: CSARQSLNYGYTF. The CDR3 DNA sequence: TGCAGCGCACGACAGAGCCTTAACTATGGCTACACCTTC.

The gene calls are TRBV2 and TRBJ2-1, with 8 positions matching TRBD1. Germline CDR1 SNHLY, CDR2 FYNNEI. The CDR3 consists of 15 residues. V shed 3 bases and J 8 bases; nucleotides not matched to a gene: 9. The chain's CDR3 is CASSDRDRLIDEQFF. The CDR3 DNA follows: TGTGCCAGCAGTGATCGGGACAGGCTTATAGATGAGCAGTTCTTC.

This rearrangement joins TRBV7-2 to TRBJ1-3; D gene uncertain. Trimming cost V 5 bases and J 0 bases, with 11 bases left between them. The CDR3 loop spans 15 amino acids. The germline gives CDR1 SGHTA, CDR2 FQGNSA. CDR3 sequence (DNA): TGTGCCAGCAGCATCTATCCTCCCTCTGGAAACACCATATATTTT. Protein sequence: CASSIYPPSGNTIYF.

Only one count was recorded for this clone. The chain joins TRBV7-9 to TRBJ1-6; no definite D call. The CDR3 totals 15 residues. Germline values: CDR1 SEHNR, CDR2 FQNEAQ (reference sequence). The V end was cut by 6 bases, the J end by 0 bases, with 9 bases between. In DNA form, the CDR3 reads TGTGCCAGCAGTCCCGACATCTCCTATAATTCACCCCTCCACTTT. This codes for CASSPDISYNSPLHF.

The V call is TRBV28, the J call TRBJ2-2; the D gene is possibly TRBD1 (6 bases). The V and J ends lost 6 bases and 4 bases respectively, with 12 bases between them. The CDR3 loop spans 14 amino acids. Germline V gene sequence: CDR1 MDHEN, CDR2 SYDVKM. The CDR3 coding sequence is TGTGCCAGCAGAAACAGGGTTTTCACCGGGGAGCTGTTTTTT. Residues: CASRNRVFTGELFF.

The DNA for the CDR3 is TGTGCCAGCAGTAGGGGCACAGATACGCAGTATTTT. Its protein is CASSRGTDTQYF. The rearrangement links TRBV14 to TRBJ2-3; D gene unclear. With 6 bases removed from V and 1 base from J, the gap between germline ends came to 5 bases. This CDR3 is 12 amino acids long. CDR1 SGHDN and CDR2 FVKESK come from the germline V gene.

The V call is TRBV11-3, the J call TRBJ2-1; no firm D call. Trimming removed 3 bases at V and 8 bases at J, with 11 bases between. The CDR3 totals 13 residues. The V gene's germline CDR1 is SGHNT and CDR2 YENEEA. The CDR3 loop reads CASSFPGLDEQFF. DNA for the CDR3: TGTGCCAGCAGCTTCCCCGGGTTGGATGAGCAGTTCTTC.